Below are 23 T cell receptor beta chains sequenced from a single sample in a study of T cells expressing NK-cell markers. Reprocessing the 5' RACE reads, TCRdb reports a single entry for every CDR3 protein and omits DNA. Its clone listing holds 500,000 to 700,000 distinct CDR3 sequences. The sequencing input was blood T cells: a sorted CD56 or NKG2C T cell subset, CD4+ or CD8+ T cells, or bulk PBMC T cells (not recorded which). These receptors were obtained from a man aged 18 to 35 in good health.

The chain joins TRBV7-6 to TRBJ2-7; with no DNA, the TCRdb D assignment of TRBD1 cannot be verified. Germline V lookup: CDR1 SGHVS, CDR2 FNYEAQ. The CDR3 has 13 amino acids. CDR3 amino acids: CASSSTGTREQYF.

V gene TRBV5-1 combines with J gene TRBJ2-7; TCRdb names TRBD2, which stays unverified in the absence of DNA. This CDR3 is 16 amino acids long. Germline assignment: CDR1 SGHRS and CDR2 YFSETQ. CDR3 in amino acids: CASSLGWGGTSYEQYF.

The chain joins TRBV20-1 to TRBJ2-2; TCRdb proposes TRBD2, but this gene call is untestable without DNA. This CDR3 region has 16 residues. Germline V gene data show CDR1 as DFQATT and CDR2 as SNEGSKA (reference sequence). CDR3 sequence reads: CSARGTSGANTGELFF.

The chain combines TRBV12-3 or TRBV12-4 with TRBJ2-3. The CDR3 is 13 residues long. The CDR3 loop reads CASSPTSSDTQYF.

The J gene is TRBJ2-5, the V gene TRBV4-2; the TCRdb D gene call, TRBD2, has no DNA to confirm it. This CDR3 region has 16 residues. Germline V gene data show CDR1 as LGHNA and CDR2 as YNFKEQ. The CDR3 spells CASSQVSSGTQETQYF.

The V and J genes are TRBV7-9 and TRBJ2-3; TCRdb calls TRBD2, which cannot be checked without DNA. This CDR3 spans 15 amino acids. Germline-derived CDR1 and CDR2 are SEHNR and FQNEAQ (reference sequence). CDR3 in amino acids: CASRGGYRGADTQYF. Full variable domain (rest looked up from reference TRBV7-9 and TRBJ2-3): DTGVSQNPRHKITKRGQNVTFRCDPISEHNRLYWYRQTLGQGPEFLTYFQNEAQLEKSRLLSDRFSAERPKGSFSTLEIQRTEQGDSAMYLCASRGGYRGADTQYFGPGTRLTVL.

The rearrangement uses TRBV5-1 and TRBJ1-2; TCRdb's assignment of TRBD1 cannot be checked, as there is no DNA. Germline V gives CDR1 SGHRS, CDR2 YFSETQ. This CDR3 is built from 15 residues. CDR3 sequence reads: CASSSSGTGERGYTF.

The J gene is TRBJ2-6, the V gene TRBV18; TCRdb designates TRBD2, a call that cannot be tested without DNA. This CDR3 spans 16 amino acids. Germline V gene lookup returns CDR1 KGHSH and CDR2 LQKENI. The CDR3 here is CASSRDSGSGANVLTF.

The CDR3 loop reads CAIRVAGEGVQYF. This chain joins TRBV10-3 and TRBJ2-4; TCRdb names TRBD2, which stays unverified in the absence of DNA. CDR3 length: 13 amino acids. Germline V lookup: CDR1 ENHRY, CDR2 SYGVKD.

The chain links TRBV10-1 to TRBJ1-5. The CDR3 is 13 residues long. CDR1 and CDR2 from the germline V gene are WNHNN and SYGVQD (reference sequence). The CDR3 region is CASSDGGLQPQHF.

The chain uses TRBV5-5 and TRBJ2-5; lacking DNA, the TRBD2 call made by TCRdb goes unchecked. This CDR3 contains 15 residues. CDR1 is SGHKS and CDR2 is YYEKEE in the germline V gene (reference sequence). The CDR3 loop reads CASSYRLAAQETQYF.

The V gene is TRBV28, the J gene TRBJ2-3; TCRdb picks TRBD2, but there is no DNA to check that call. The CDR3 length is 14 residues. The germline V gene has CDR1 MDHEN and CDR2 SYDVKM. CDR3 loop: CASSIASGRFAQYF.

The chain links TRBV20-1 to TRBJ2-7; the D gene TCRdb calls, TRBD1, cannot be checked with no DNA. The CDR3 has 16 residues. Germline V CDR1 and CDR2: DFQATT, SNEGSKA (reference sequence). CDR3 residues: CSARDSQGGVGYEQYF.

The CDR3 spells CASSRKGWDSLGYTF. The V gene is TRBV4-1, the J gene TRBJ1-2; the D call from TCRdb, TRBD1, cannot be confirmed without DNA. Germline values: CDR1 MGHRA, CDR2 YSYEKL. CDR3 length equals 15 residues.

The V call is TRBV10-3, the J call TRBJ1-5; the TCRdb call, TRBD1, lacks DNA for checking. This CDR3 contains 14 residues. Germline V gives CDR1 ENHRY, CDR2 SYGVKD. CDR3 sequence: CAIARDRANQPQHF.

This chain uses TRBV20-1 with TRBJ1-1; TCRdb's D call, TRBD1, is unchecked because there is no DNA. CDR3 size: 16 residues. Looked up from germline, CDR1 is DFQATT and CDR2 is SNEGSKA (reference sequence). CDR3 residues: CSARWPLKDKYTEAFF.

The J gene is TRBJ2-1, the V gene TRBV7-9; TCRdb's D gene call, TRBD2, goes unchecked for lack of DNA. CDR1 and CDR2 from the germline V gene are SEHNR and FQNEAQ (reference sequence). The CDR3 is 15 residues long. CDR3 in amino acids: CASSPRLAESNEQFF.

This chain connects TRBV4-2 to TRBJ2-1. Per germline, CDR1 LGHNA and CDR2 YNFKEQ. This CDR3 is 14 amino acids long. This chain's CDR3 is CASSGLSGYNEQFF.

The chain couples TRBV3-1 to TRBJ1-1. The CDR3 has 13 residues. CDR1 LGHDT and CDR2 YNNKEL come from the germline V gene (reference sequence). The CDR3 loop reads CASSQGVGGEAFF. Based on the CDR3 plus reference TRBV3-1 and TRBJ1-1, the full variable domain is DTAVSQTPKYLVTQMGNDKSIKCEQNLGHDTMYWYKQDSKKFLKIMFSYNNKELIINETVPNRFSPKSPDKAHLNLHINSLELGDSAVYFCASSQGVGGEAFFGQGTRLTVV.

The chain uses TRBV6-5 and TRBJ2-7; the TCRdb D gene call, TRBD1, has no DNA to confirm it. This CDR3 is built from 15 residues. Germline V CDR1 and CDR2: MNHEY, SVGAGI. The CDR3 spells CASSYPQDRKYEQYF.

The chain couples TRBV5-1 to TRBJ2-5; TCRdb proposes TRBD1, but this gene call is untestable without DNA. The CDR3 sequence is 15 residues long. Germline lookup yields CDR1 SGHRS and CDR2 YFSETQ. Here the CDR3 reads CASSLSKGPPETQYF.

This chain links TRBV24-1 with TRBJ2-7. This CDR3 comprises 13 residues. The germline gives CDR1 KGHDR, CDR2 SFDVKD. This chain's CDR3 is CATSDFARDEQYF.

The chain joins TRBV5-1 to TRBJ2-1; TCRdb reports TRBD2, a call that lacks DNA to check it against. Per the germline V gene, CDR1 is SGHRS and CDR2 is YFSETQ. This CDR3 has 16 amino acids. The CDR3 here is CASSLAGTSIIDEQFF.